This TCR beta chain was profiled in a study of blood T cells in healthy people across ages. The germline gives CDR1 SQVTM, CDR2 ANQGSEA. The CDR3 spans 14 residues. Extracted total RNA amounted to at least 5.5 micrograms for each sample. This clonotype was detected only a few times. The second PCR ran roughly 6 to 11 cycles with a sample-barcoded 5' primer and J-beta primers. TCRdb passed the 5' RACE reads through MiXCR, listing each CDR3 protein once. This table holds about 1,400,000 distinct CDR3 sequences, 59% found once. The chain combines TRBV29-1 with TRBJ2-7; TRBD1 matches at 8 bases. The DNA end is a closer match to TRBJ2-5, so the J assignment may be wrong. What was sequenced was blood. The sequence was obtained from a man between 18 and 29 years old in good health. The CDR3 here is CSVVRQGARKTQYF. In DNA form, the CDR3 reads TGCAGCGTTGTTCGTCAGGGGGCGCGGAAGACCCAGTACTTC.